This T cell receptor beta chain was identified in a study of identical twins. This clonotype was picked up many times. Its target is not known. General study points: Part of the zero-insertion signal could reflect confounding by invariant MAIT and iNKT cells. The study based its conclusions on cross-sectional statistical analysis and did not follow the same donors. Fewer insertions characterized abundant cord blood beta clonotypes, whereas memory repertoires showed none.

TCRdb re-called the 5' RACE reads with MiXCR, one entry per CDR3 protein. The sample shows around 670,000 distinct CDR3 sequences, 5.5% to 6.5% of them seen only once. The CDR3 contains 16 residues. Between the trimmed V and J ends, which lost 3 bases and 6 bases, there was a span of 18 bases. This chain links TRBV12-3 or TRBV12-4 with TRBJ1-5, with D tentatively TRBD1 (6 bases). The TCR was taken from a man aged 18-30 years in good health. The sequenced material came from naive T cells sorted from blood. DNA for the CDR3: TGTGCCAGCAGTTTCGGGGTTCGGGGGGGCGTTCAGCCCCAGCATTTT. Its protein is CASSFGVRGGVQPQHF.